This TCR beta chain was sequenced for a study of OX40 agonist ivuxolimab in advanced cancers. The overall study: Subjects had a mean age of about 57 years, with a range of 23 to 79; less than 90% were male.

Assay: immunoSEQ multiplex PCR; the TCRdb copy retains only in-frame clones and omits some. The sample shows about 37,000 clones, around 86% of them seen only once. Germline-derived CDR1 and CDR2 are MNHEY and SVGAGI. V trimming: 5 bases; J trimming: 0 bases; junction bases outside the gene matches: 4. This CDR3 region has 15 residues. The source is an adult with an advanced solid tumor such as melanoma, head and neck, liver or kidney cancer. This material consisted of CD4+ or CD8+ T cells sorted from blood, taken in a trial of the OX40 agonist ivuxolimab. This rearrangement joins TRBV6-5 to TRBJ1-3, with TRBD1 matching over 7 bases. The CDR3 nucleotides are TGTGCCAGCAGTATAACAGGGGTCTCTGGAAACACCATATATTTT. This gives the protein CASSITGVSGNTIYF.